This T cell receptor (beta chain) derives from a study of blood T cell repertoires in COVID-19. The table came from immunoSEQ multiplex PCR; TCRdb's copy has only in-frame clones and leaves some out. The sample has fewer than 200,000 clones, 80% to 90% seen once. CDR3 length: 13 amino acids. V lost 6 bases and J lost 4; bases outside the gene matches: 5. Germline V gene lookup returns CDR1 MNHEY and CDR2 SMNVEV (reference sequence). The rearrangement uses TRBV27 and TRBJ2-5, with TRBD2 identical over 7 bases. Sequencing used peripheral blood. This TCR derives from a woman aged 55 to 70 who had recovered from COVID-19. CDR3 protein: CASSLREGETQYF. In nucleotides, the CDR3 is TGTGCCAGCAGCCTAAGGGAGGGAGAGACCCAGTACTTC.